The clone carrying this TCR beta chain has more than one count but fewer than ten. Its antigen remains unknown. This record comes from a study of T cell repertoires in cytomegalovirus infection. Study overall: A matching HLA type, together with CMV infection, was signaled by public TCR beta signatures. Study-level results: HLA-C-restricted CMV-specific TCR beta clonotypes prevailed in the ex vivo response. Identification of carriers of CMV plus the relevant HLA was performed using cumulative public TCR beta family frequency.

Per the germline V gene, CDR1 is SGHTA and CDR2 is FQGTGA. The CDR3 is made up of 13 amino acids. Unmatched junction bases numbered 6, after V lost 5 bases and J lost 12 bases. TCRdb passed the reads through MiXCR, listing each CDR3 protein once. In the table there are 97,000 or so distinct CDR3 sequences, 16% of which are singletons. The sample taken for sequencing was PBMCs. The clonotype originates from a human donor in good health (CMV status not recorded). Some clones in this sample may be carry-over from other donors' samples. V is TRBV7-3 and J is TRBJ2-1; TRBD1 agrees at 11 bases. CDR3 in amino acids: CASSPRDRGVQFF. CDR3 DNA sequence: TGTGCCAGCAGCCCCAGGGACAGGGGGGTGCAGTTCTTC.